This TCR beta chain was identified during a study of T cells in Graves' hyperthyroidism and ophthalmopathy. General study findings and limits: A model of 13 V-J features distinguished ophthalmopathy from stable hyperthyroidism. Prediction of ophthalmopathy progression came a median around 6 months pre-onset.

Germline assignment: CDR1 MDHEN and CDR2 SYDVKM. The ends were cut back, 3 bases at V and 1 base at J, with 7 bases in the middle. CDR3 length: 14 residues. On this clonotype itself: Its antigen remains unknown.

Amplified regions were TCR beta CDR3 sequences from RNA transcripts. Using the HTBI primer set, a first-round RT-PCR was run on the TCR CDR3. Each CDR3 protein gets one entry after TCRdb re-called the multiplex PCR reads with MiXCR. The sample has roughly 250,000 distinct CDR3 sequences, 22% seen once. The sample taken for sequencing was blood. The sequence derives from a young man with Graves' ophthalmopathy. V and J are TRBV28 and TRBJ1-5; D is ambiguous. The CDR3 protein is CASSFSASNQPQHF. CDR3 DNA sequence: TGTGCCAGCAGTTTTTCGGCGAGCAATCAGCCCCAGCATTTT.